This TCR beta chain stems from a study of blood T cell repertoires in COVID-19 (TCRdb year 2020). About the full investigation: The collaborator samples originated in the United States, Italy and Spain and spanned the acute and convalescent phases of COVID-19. The prospective study material was composed of cDNA or gDNA derived from T cells, B-cell-depleted T cells, or PBMCs. Where available, HLA class I and class II types were obtained from metadata supplied by the sample provider rather than from assay-based typing. Samples were obtained from the ongoing ImmuneRACE study (first 160 participants) and from approximately 1,200 subjects provided by 6 global collaborators. The repertoires were released in a freely available public database meant as a resource for research on the immune response to SARS-CoV-2. A de-identified subject ID, COVID-19 status, age in years and sex were almost always included in the sample metadata. Deeply sampled blood TCRbeta repertoires from subjects exposed to, actively infected with, or recovered from COVID-19 were included in the dataset.

TCRbeta CDR3 regions were amplified from genomic DNA by means of the immunoSEQ Assay, a bias-controlled multiplex PCR. As for how the authors treated the data: The number of nucleated cells in each sample was estimated from the amplification of reference gene primers within the assay. To quantify the absolute abundance of each unique TCRbeta CDR3 rearrangement, sequence reads were collapsed and filtered. For each sample, productive Simpson clonality was calculated by taking the square root of Simpson's diversity index across productive rearrangements. Here the immuneACCESS table is served through TCRdb, limited to in-frame sequences with V and J called. Missing clones are a known gap in these copies; in checked studies unresolved V genes cover under half, and the rest lacks a known reason. That table furnishes V, J and clone size, whereas the DNA furnished D and trimming. This sample comprises about 200,000 clones, roughly 90% of them detected only once. Approximately 8.2% of the sample is held by the ten biggest clonotypes.

The germline V gene sets CDR1 to SNHLY and CDR2 to FYNNEI. The CDR3 numbers 13 residues from cysteine through phenylalanine. Just the 39-base CDR3 DNA is kept, in frame starting at base 1. V is shortened by 7 bases, J by 6 bases, and the region joining them spans 13 bases. Enrolling through a virtual design, the prospective study's participants ranged in age from roughly 18 to 95 years and lived across approximately 25 United States geographic areas. Cohort assignment in the prospective study relied on participant-reported clinical history from a screening survey and a study questionnaire. For ImmuneRACE Cohort 3, a participant was defined as recovered based on two consecutive negative NP/OP PCR tests, clearance by a healthcare professional, or resolution of symptoms. Each participant in the prospective study had whole blood, serum and a nasopharyngeal or oropharyngeal swab collected by mobile phlebotomists. Participants in the prospective study had the option to provide additional blood draws and questionnaires over a 2-month period. Before DNA extraction, prospective study blood samples were shipped either frozen or at room temperature.

Results the study describes overall, beyond this receptor: The amount of clinical and demographic metadata varied by source and participant and was provided uncurated.

In regard to this clone: Its antigen specificity is not known. No base quality values were provided; no much bigger clone lies one nucleotide off.

Recombination joined TRBV2 with TRBJ2-1; TRBD2 might be the D gene, on 7 matching bases. The source material was PBMCs or T cells enriched from blood (not recorded which). This TCR derives from a woman between 18 and 29 years old who had recovered from COVID-19. The sequence in DNA is TGTGCCAGCACCGGGGGGCCGGGCAATGAGCAGTTCTTC. Its translation is CASTGGPGNEQFF. Reference TRBV2 and TRBJ2-1 proteins supply the regions before and after the CDR3; the full variable domain is: EPEVTQTPSHQVTQMGQEVILRCVPISNHLYFYWYRQILGQKVEFLVSFYNNEISEKSEIFDDQFSVERPDGSNFTLKIRSTKLEDSAMYFCASTGGPGNEQFFGPGTRLTVL.